The subject of this entry is one TCR beta chain. What antigen it recognizes has not been identified. It has no much larger one-base neighbor in the sample; base qualities were not kept. TCRbeta CDR3 regions were amplified from genomic DNA by means of the immunoSEQ Assay, a bias-controlled multiplex PCR. The original methods were these. The number of nucleated cells in each sample was estimated from the amplification of reference gene primers within the assay. Sequence reads were collapsed and filtered to measure the absolute abundance of every unique TCRbeta CDR3 rearrangement. For each sample, productive Simpson clonality was calculated as the square root of Simpson's diversity index over productive rearrangements. In its TCRdb copy, this immuneACCESS table keeps in-frame sequences only and misses some clones. Where compared with another copy, unresolved V genes explain less than half of these, and the others have no known cause. D and trimming were read from the DNA, whereas the V and J calls and clone size are those reported in that table. Recorded for this sample are 150,000 to 200,000 clones; roughly 85% of them occurred a single time. The ten largest clones take up 3% to 3.5% of the sample.

The data were obtained in a study of blood T cell repertoires in COVID-19 (dated by TCRdb to between 2020 and 2021). Study-level background: Samples from collaborators originated in the United States, Italy and Spain and spanned both the acute and convalescent phases of COVID-19. Deeply sampled blood TCRbeta repertoires from subjects exposed to, actively infected with, or recovered from COVID-19 were included in the dataset. The repertoires were made available in a free public database intended to serve as a resource for research on the immune response to SARS-CoV-2. A de-identified subject ID, COVID-19 status, age in years and sex were almost always included in the sample metadata. The samples were drawn from two sources: the first 160 participants of the ongoing ImmuneRACE study, and fewer than 1,500 subjects contributed by 6 global collaborators. The prospective study material was composed of cDNA or gDNA derived from T cells, B-cell-depleted T cells, or PBMCs. HLA class I and class II types, where available, came from metadata supplied by the sample provider rather than from assay-based typing.

CDR1 MGHDK and CDR2 SYGVNS were looked up in the germline V gene. Spanning cysteine to phenylalanine, the CDR3 consists of 15 amino acids. CDR3 DNA is the only sequence kept; it has 45 bases, read in frame from the first base. At the junction V is shortened by 5 bases and J by 2 bases, with 14 bases in between. Study-wide conclusions, independent of this receptor: The quantity of clinical and demographic metadata differed by source and by participant and was supplied without curation.

Each collaborating institution followed its own protocols to collect whole blood in K2EDTA tubes. For TCRbeta analysis, collaborators shipped samples as frozen whole blood, isolated PBMCs, or DNA extracted from either of those sample types. The rearranged chain carries TRBV25-1 and TRBJ2-3, with TRBD1 perhaps the D gene, on 5 matching bases. Material for sequencing was peripheral blood. The sequence came from a human donor with acute or convalescent COVID-19. The donor label of this sample is uncertain. The CDR3 reads CASSSSTETTDTQYF. The DNA reads as follows: TGTGCCAGCAGTTCATCGACAGAAACCACAGATACGCAGTATTTT.